A selection of T cell receptor beta chains follows, all from one sample in a study of cytomegalovirus exposure and HLA in healthy donors. Clones were sequenced by immunoSEQ multiplex PCR, and TCRdb holds only the in-frame ones, with some missing. The table records about 98,000 clones, around 88% of them present only once. The sequenced material came from PBMCs. These receptors all stem from a woman aged 25 to 39 in good health and CMV-seronegative. Both conserved end residues are part of each CDR3. A D gene is named only where the DNA matches it firmly. Clone sizes are given selectively: once, few, many, or a class where the clone is expanded.

CDR3nt,CDR3aa,abundance,v_gene,d_gene,j_gene
TGTGCCAGCAAGTTGGGGCAGGGCAATCAGCCCCAGCATTTT,CASKLGQGNQPQHF,.,TRBV27,.,TRBJ1-5
TGTGCCATCACCGGTAGCGGGGGAGGGTCAGATACGCAGTATTTT,CAITGSGGGSDTQYF,.,TRBV10-3,TRBD2,TRBJ2-3
TGTGCCAGCAGCTTGCCACCCGGGACCCCTGGGGAGGACGAGCAGTACTTC,CASSLPPGTPGEDEQYF,.,TRBV7-9,.,TRBJ2-7
TGTGCCAGCAGCGTAGGCAGGGTGGACCCTGGAAACACCATATATTTT,CASSVGRVDPGNTIYF,once,TRBV9,.,TRBJ1-3
TGTGCCAGCCTACTTTTATACGAGCAGTACTTC,CASLLLYEQYF,.,TRBV6-1,.,TRBJ2-7
TGTGCCAGCAGAAGCAGGGACAGGGGATATGAGCAGTTCTTC,CASRSRDRGYEQFF,.,TRBV5-6,TRBD1,TRBJ2-1
TGTGCCAGCTCACCACCGGGGGGAAGTGCAACTAATGAAAAACTGTTTTTT,CASSPPGGSATNEKLFF,.,TRBV18,.,TRBJ1-4
TGCGCCAGCAGCCCGGGGACAGTTAATGAAAAACTGTTTTTT,CASSPGTVNEKLFF,.,TRBV5-1,TRBD1,TRBJ1-4
TGCAGCGTCCGGGGACTGGGCCGAGACACCGGGGAGCTGTTTTTT,CSVRGLGRDTGELFF,few,TRBV29-1,.,TRBJ2-2
TGTGCCAGCAGCTTGGGTGGACAGGGAGAAACCGGGGAGCTGTTTTTT,CASSLGGQGETGELFF,.,TRBV5-4,TRBD1,TRBJ2-2
TGTGCCAGCAGCCCCCGGGACATGGGTCCGCCCCAGCATTTT,CASSPRDMGPPQHF,.,TRBV7-9,.,TRBJ1-5
TGTGCCAGCAGTCCTCAGGGTACCAATCAGCCCCAGCATTTT,CASSPQGTNQPQHF,.,TRBV6-1,.,TRBJ1-5
TGTGCCAGCAGCTTAACCGGGACAGGCCCCTACGAGCAGTACTTC,CASSLTGTGPYEQYF,.,TRBV11-2,TRBD1,TRBJ2-7
TGCGCCAGCAGCATACCCCGGGACAGGGGGGAGACCCAGTACTTC,CASSIPRDRGETQYF,.,TRBV5-1,TRBD1,TRBJ2-5
TGTGCCAGCAGTGAAGGCCGGACTGCCCTAGCCAAAAACATTCAGTACTTC,CASSEGRTALAKNIQYF,.,TRBV6-1,.,TRBJ2-4
TGTGCCAGCATGCGACTCCTCTCCTACGAGCAGTACTTC,CASMRLLSYEQYF,.,TRBV2,.,TRBJ2-7
TGTGCCAGCAGGCAAGGACAGGGCGGTATATTACAAGAGACCCAGTACTTC,CASRQGQGGILQETQYF,.,TRBV11-2,TRBD1,TRBJ2-5
TGTGCCAGCAGTTTTCCAGAATATGGCTACACCTTC,CASSFPEYGYTF,.,TRBV6-1,.,TRBJ1-2
TGCGCCAGCAGGCAGGACAGGGGTAACACTGAAGCTTTCTTT,CASRQDRGNTEAFF,once,TRBV5-1,TRBD1,TRBJ1-1
TGTGCCAGCAGTAAAGACAGGGGGCCGGATCAGCCCCAGCATTTT,CASSKDRGPDQPQHF,.,TRBV7-2,TRBD1,TRBJ1-5
TGTGCCAGTAGTATTGCAGGGTTGAGGGGCTACACCTTC,CASSIAGLRGYTF,once,TRBV19,.,TRBJ1-2
TGTGCCATCAGTGACCCGGCCGGCTGGCGGAGCTACACCTTC,CAISDPAGWRSYTF,.,TRBV10-3,.,TRBJ1-2
TGTGCCAGCAGCGTAAATCCGGTCTTGTCGAACTATGGCTACACCTTC,CASSVNPVLSNYGYTF,few,TRBV9,.,TRBJ1-2
TGCGCCAGCAGCCCGTATTCCGGGACTCAGGATGAGCAGTTCTTC,CASSPYSGTQDEQFF,.,TRBV4-1,.,TRBJ2-1
TGTGCCAGCAGCCATACGGGGGTGGGGTCCGGGGAGCTGTTTTTT,CASSHTGVGSGELFF,.,TRBV7-2,.,TRBJ2-2
TGTGCCAGTAAGAAGGACAGAGAAGAGGGGGGCTACACCTTC,CASKKDREEGGYTF,few,TRBV6-5,.,TRBJ1-2
TGTGCCAGCAGCAAAGACAGGGGGCAGCACTATGGCTACACCTTC,CASSKDRGQHYGYTF,.,TRBV11-2,TRBD1,TRBJ1-2
TGTGCCAGCAGCTTGGCGCTGACTAGACAAGAGACCCAGTACTTC,CASSLALTRQETQYF,.,TRBV5-5,.,TRBJ2-5
TGTGCCAGCAAGGGACAGGATTTTCGTGGTCTCTATGGCTACACCTTC,CASKGQDFRGLYGYTF,few,TRBV2,TRBD1,TRBJ1-2
TGTGCCAGTGTCGAACAGGGCGGTAACTATGGCTACACCTTC,CASVEQGGNYGYTF,few,TRBV19,.,TRBJ1-2
TGTGCCAGTAGTAGGGGCCAGCGGGGGACCGAGGACGAGCAGTACTTC,CASSRGQRGTEDEQYF,.,TRBV19,TRBD2,TRBJ2-7
TGTGCCAGCAGGGAGACAGGGTTGACTGGCGAGCAGTACTTC,CASRETGLTGEQYF,.,TRBV25-1,TRBD1,TRBJ2-7
TGTGCCAGCAGTGATTCCGGTCCAGATACGCAGTATTTT,CASSDSGPDTQYF,once,TRBV2,.,TRBJ2-3
TGTGCCAGCAGTCAGGGTGTGGGCTATGGCTACACCTTC,CASSQGVGYGYTF,.,TRBV2,.,TRBJ1-2
TGTGCCAGCTCACCACTCCCCAGCGGGGCGACGAACACCGGGGAGCTGTTTTTT,CASSPLPSGATNTGELFF,.,TRBV18,TRBD2,TRBJ2-2
TGTGCCAGTAGTTTTTTCGGAGCGCTCTATGGCTACACCTTC,CASSFFGALYGYTF,.,TRBV19,.,TRBJ1-2
TGTGCCAGCAGTCGGACAGGGTTAAAGTACGAGCAGTACTTC,CASSRTGLKYEQYF,once,TRBV6-1,TRBD1,TRBJ2-7
TGTGCCAGCAGTCGAACCCGGGACAGAGTCACAGATACGCAGTATTTT,CASSRTRDRVTDTQYF,.,TRBV7-8,TRBD1,TRBJ2-3
TGTGCCAGCAGTTACCTGGGAGACACTGAAGCTTTCTTT,CASSYLGDTEAFF,.,TRBV6-5,.,TRBJ1-1
TGCGCCAGCAGCCAATGGAGCTCTTACAATGAGCAGTTCTTC,CASSQWSSYNEQFF,.,TRBV4-1,.,TRBJ2-1
TGTGCCAGCAGCTTAGTACAGGGGCCTCAAGAGACCCAGTACTTC,CASSLVQGPQETQYF,.,TRBV7-2,TRBD1,TRBJ2-5
TGTGCCAGCAGCTTAGAGGGGGCTATGAACACTGAAGCTTTCTTT,CASSLEGAMNTEAFF,.,TRBV11-2,.,TRBJ1-1
TGTGCCAGCAGCTTAGATCGGGGGGTGATGACTGAAGCTTTCTTT,CASSLDRGVMTEAFF,.,TRBV11-2,.,TRBJ1-1
TGCGCCAGCAGCTTAGGGACAGGGCTCAATCAGCCCCAGCATTTT,CASSLGTGLNQPQHF,.,TRBV5-1,TRBD1,TRBJ1-5
TGTGCCAGCAGCTCGGACAGTTATAATTCACCCCTCCACTTT,CASSSDSYNSPLHF,.,TRBV7-9,.,TRBJ1-6
TGCGCCAGCAGCACCGGGACAGGGGGTGAAGGCTACACCTTC,CASSTGTGGEGYTF,.,TRBV5-1,TRBD1,TRBJ1-2
TGTGCCAGCAGCCTTCAGACAGGGGGAGGCACCATATATTTT,CASSLQTGGGTIYF,.,TRBV7-6,TRBD1,TRBJ1-3
TGTGCCAGCAGCTCGCGCCCCTTGGGGGGGGCCATTGAAAAACTGTTTTTT,CASSSRPLGGAIEKLFF,.,TRBV5-4,.,TRBJ1-4
TGTGCCAGCAGGACGGACAGGGGAACCTACGAGCAGTACTTC,CASRTDRGTYEQYF,.,TRBV6-1,TRBD1,TRBJ2-7
TGTGCCATCATTGCATCTTCTACCACTGAAGCTTTCTTT,CAIIASSTTEAFF,.,TRBV10-3,.,TRBJ1-1
TGTGCCAGCAGCCCCCTCCAGGGGGTGGCTGGCTACACCTTC,CASSPLQGVAGYTF,.,TRBV5-8,TRBD1,TRBJ1-2
TGTGCCAGCAGTTCATCGGGGGTTGAAGCTTTCTTT,CASSSSGVEAFF,.,TRBV6-5,.,TRBJ1-1
TGCGCCACCTCCGGGAGCACAGATACGCAGTATTTT,CATSGSTDTQYF,.,TRBV5-1,.,TRBJ2-3
TGCGCCAGCAAACCACCAGGGGGCCCTAACTATGGCTACACCTTC,CASKPPGGPNYGYTF,.,TRBV5-1,TRBD1,TRBJ1-2
TGCGCCAGCAGCCGGGCCGGCGATCCACCTTGGGAGCTGTTTTTT,CASSRAGDPPWELFF,.,TRBV4-1,.,TRBJ2-2